This T cell receptor beta chain was profiled in a study of T cells of healthy individuals. The V gene's germline CDR1 is LGHNA and CDR2 YNFKEQ. Trimming removed 3 bases at V and 5 bases at J, with 7 bases between. The CDR3 is 12 residues long. MiXCR was run by TCRdb on the 5' RACE reads, yielding one entry per CDR3 protein. In the table there are 100,000 or so distinct CDR3 sequences, roughly 15% of which are singletons. This TCR derives from a human donor in good health. J is TRBJ1-1 and V is TRBV4-2; a weak D match, TRBD1 (5 bases). Here the CDR3 reads CASSHGTTEAFF. CDR3 coding DNA: TGTGCCAGCAGCCATGGGACGACTGAAGCTTTCTTT.